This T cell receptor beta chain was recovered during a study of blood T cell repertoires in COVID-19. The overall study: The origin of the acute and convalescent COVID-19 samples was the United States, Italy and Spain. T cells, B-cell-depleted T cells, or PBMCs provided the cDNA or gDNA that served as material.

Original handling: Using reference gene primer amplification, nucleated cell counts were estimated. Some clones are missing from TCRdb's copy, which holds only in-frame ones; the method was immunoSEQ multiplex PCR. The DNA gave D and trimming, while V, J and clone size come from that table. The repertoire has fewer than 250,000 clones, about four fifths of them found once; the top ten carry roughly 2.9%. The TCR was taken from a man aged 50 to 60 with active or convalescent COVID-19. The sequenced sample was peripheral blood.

The CDR3 sequence: CASSLVSSTDTQYF. CDR3 nucleotide sequence: TGCGCCAGCAGCTTGGTTAGTAGCACAGATACGCAGTATTTT. The chain has TRBV5-1 and TRBJ2-3; no definite D call. V gave up 0 bases and J gave up 0 bases, with 5 bases separating them. The CDR3 has 14 residues. Per the germline V gene, CDR1 is SGHRS and CDR2 is YFSETQ.